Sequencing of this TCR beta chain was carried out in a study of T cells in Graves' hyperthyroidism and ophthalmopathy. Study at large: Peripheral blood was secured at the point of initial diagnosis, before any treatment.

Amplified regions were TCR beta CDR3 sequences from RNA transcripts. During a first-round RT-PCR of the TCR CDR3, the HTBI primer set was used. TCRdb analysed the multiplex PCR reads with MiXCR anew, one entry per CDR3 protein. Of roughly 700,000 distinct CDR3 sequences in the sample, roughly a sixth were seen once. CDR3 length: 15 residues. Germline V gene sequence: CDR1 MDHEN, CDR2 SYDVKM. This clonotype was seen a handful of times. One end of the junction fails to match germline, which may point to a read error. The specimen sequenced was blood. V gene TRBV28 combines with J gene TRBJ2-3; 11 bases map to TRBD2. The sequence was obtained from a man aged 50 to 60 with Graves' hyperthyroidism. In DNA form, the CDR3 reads TGTACCAGCAGTTTAGCGGGAGGGAGGAGAGATACGCAGTATTTT. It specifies CTSSLAGGRRDTQYF.